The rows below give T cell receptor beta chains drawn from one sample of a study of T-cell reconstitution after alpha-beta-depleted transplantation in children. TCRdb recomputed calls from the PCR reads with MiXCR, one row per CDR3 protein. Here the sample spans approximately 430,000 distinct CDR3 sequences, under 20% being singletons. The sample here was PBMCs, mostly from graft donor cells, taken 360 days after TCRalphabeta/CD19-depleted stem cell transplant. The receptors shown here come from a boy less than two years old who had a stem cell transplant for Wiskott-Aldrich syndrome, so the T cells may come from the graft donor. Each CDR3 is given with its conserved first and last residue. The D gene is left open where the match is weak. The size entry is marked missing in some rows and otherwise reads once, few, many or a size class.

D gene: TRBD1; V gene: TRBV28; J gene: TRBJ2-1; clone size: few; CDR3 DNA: TGTGCCAGCAGTTTAACTACAGGGGGCAGATACAATGAGCAGTTCTTC; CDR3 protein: CASSLTTGGRYNEQFF
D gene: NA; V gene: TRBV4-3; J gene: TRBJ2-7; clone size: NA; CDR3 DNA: TGCGCCAGCAGCCAAGATGTTAGGGGTCGGAACGAGCAGTACTTC; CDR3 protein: CASSQDVRGRNEQYF
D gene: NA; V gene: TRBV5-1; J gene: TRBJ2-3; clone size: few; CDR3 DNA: TGCGCCAGCAGCTTCTGGAGGGGAGGATACACAGATACGCAGTATTTT; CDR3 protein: CASSFWRGGYTDTQYF
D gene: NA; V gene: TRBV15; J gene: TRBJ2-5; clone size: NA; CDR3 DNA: TGTGCCACCAAGCCCGACGGGTGGGAGACCCAGTACTTC; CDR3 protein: CATKPDGWETQYF
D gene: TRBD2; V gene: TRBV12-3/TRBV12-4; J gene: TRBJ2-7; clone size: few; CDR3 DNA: TGTGCCAGCAGCCCCGGGACTAACAGGTCCTACGAGCAGTACTTC; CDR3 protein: CASSPGTNRSYEQYF
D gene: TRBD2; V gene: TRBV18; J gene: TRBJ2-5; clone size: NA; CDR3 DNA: TGTGCCAGCTCACCACTGAGCGGGACCAGAGAGACCCAGTACTTC; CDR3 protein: CASSPLSGTRETQYF
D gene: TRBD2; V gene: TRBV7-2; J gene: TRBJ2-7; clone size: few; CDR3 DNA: TGTGCCAGCAGCAATAGCCCTACCCCCATAGCGGGAGCTTACTACGAGCAGTACTTC; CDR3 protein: CASSNSPTPIAGAYYEQYF
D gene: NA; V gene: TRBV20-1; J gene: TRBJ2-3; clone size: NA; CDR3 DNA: TGCAGTGCTAATCAGGGGGGTACAGATACGCAGTATTTT; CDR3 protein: CSANQGGTDTQYF
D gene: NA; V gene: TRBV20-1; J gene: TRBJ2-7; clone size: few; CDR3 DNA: TGCAGTGCTAGAGACAGGGTTCCGACCTACGAGCAGTACTTC; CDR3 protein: CSARDRVPTYEQYF
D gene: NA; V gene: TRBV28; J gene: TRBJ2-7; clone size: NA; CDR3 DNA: TGTGCCAGCAGTTTCACCGTGGAACGGCGGACCTACGAGCAGTACTTC; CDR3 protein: CASSFTVERRTYEQYF
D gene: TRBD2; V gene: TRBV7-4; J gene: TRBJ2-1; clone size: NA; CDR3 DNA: TGTGCCAGCAGCTCCCGCCCGGGACTAGCGGGCCTTAACAATGAGCAGTTCTTC; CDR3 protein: CASSSRPGLAGLNNEQFF
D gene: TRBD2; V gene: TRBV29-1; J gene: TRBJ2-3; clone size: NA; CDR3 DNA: TGCAGCGTGGACCGGGGGAGGGCCACAGATACGCAGTATTTT; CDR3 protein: CSVDRGRATDTQYF
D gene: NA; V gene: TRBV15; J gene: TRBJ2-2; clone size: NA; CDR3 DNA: TGTGCCACCAGCAGAGAGGAGAAGGGGCAGGGCACCGGGGAGCTGTTTTTT; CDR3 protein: CATSREEKGQGTGELFF
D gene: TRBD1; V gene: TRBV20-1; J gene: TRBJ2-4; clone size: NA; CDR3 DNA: TGCAGTGCTAGAGATAGGGGACAGTCGCTAGCCAAAAACATTCAGTACTTC; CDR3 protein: CSARDRGQSLAKNIQYF
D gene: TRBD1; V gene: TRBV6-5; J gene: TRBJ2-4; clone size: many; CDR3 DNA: TGTGCCAGCAGTAAGGACAGGGGGCGAAGGACCTTC; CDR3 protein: CASSKDRGRRTF
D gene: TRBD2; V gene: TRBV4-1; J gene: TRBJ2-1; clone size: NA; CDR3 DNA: TGCGCCAGCAGCCAATTACTAGCGGGTCACTTCAATGAGCAGTTCTTC; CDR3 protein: CASSQLLAGHFNEQFF
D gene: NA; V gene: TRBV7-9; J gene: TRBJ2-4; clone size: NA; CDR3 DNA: TGTGCCAGCAGCTTAGCAAGAGGGGCTGAAGCCAAAAACATTCAGTACTTC; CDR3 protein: CASSLARGAEAKNIQYF
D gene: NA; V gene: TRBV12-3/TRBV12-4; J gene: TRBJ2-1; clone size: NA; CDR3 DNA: TGTGCCAGCAGTCCAATGGGATTCTACAATGAGCAGTTCTTC; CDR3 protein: CASSPMGFYNEQFF
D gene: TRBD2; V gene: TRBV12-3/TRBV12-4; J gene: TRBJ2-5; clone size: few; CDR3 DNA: TGTGCCAGCAGATTGAGCGGGAGAGGAAAGACCCAGTACTTC; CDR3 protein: CASRLSGRGKTQYF
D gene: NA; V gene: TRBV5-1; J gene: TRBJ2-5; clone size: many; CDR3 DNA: TGCGCCAGCAGCTTGGGCGTCCTAAACGAAGAGACCCAGTACTTC; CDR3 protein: CASSLGVLNEETQYF
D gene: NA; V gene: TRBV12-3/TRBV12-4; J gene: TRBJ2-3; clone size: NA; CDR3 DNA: TGTGCCAGCACTCTTTCGGGCAGGTACGCAGATACGCAGTATTTT; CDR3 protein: CASTLSGRYADTQYF
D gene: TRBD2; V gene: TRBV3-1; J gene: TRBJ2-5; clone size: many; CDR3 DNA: TGTGCCAGCAGCCAAGCCCTCCTCTTAGCGGGGGGGCCGGAGACCCAGTACTTC; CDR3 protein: CASSQALLLAGGPETQYF